This T cell receptor (beta chain) is drawn from a study of shared clonotypes between healthy human individuals. Findings and caveats of the study: Sharing across four donors was highest in naive CD4 (roughly 5%) and lowest in memory CD8 (roughly 0.4%).

V lost 2 bases and J lost 5, with 12 bases in between. From germline, CDR1 is LNHDA and CDR2 SQIVND (reference sequence). This CDR3 contains 14 residues. With respect to this clone: Its antigen is unidentified. The same CDR3 arises from other DNA sequences in this sample as well.

For each subset, genomic DNA was distributed in equal portions over several immunoSEQ plates. Libraries were prepared by immunoSEQ multiplex PCR; TCRdb keeps only in-frame clonotypes and omits some of them. Of some 650,000 clones listed, around 97% are singletons. Specimen: naive CD4+ T cells sorted from blood. The subset: CD45RA+ positively selected. The receptor was isolated from a woman aged 25 to 39 in good health. V gene TRBV19 combines with J gene TRBJ2-5; possibly TRBD2 for D (5 bases). This chain's CDR3 is CASSIRAGGETQYF. Here the CDR3 DNA reads TGTGCCAGTAGTATACGGGCGGGTGGGGAGACCCAGTACTTC.